The 31 T cell receptor beta chains in this list originate from one sample, sequenced in a study of blood T cell repertoires in COVID-19. This table comes from immunoSEQ multiplex PCR, and its TCRdb copy is limited to in-frame clones, with some not included. The sample has 96,000 or so clones; roughly 79% are singletons. Sample: peripheral blood. These receptor sequences come from a man aged 80 or over with COVID-19, enrolled during active disease.

This chain links TRBV7-9 with TRBJ2-1; 8 nucleotides match TRBD2. CDR1 is SEHNR, CDR2 FQNEAQ, per germline (reference sequence). Trimming removed 0 bases from V and 7 bases from J; junction bases left unmatched: 8. The CDR3 contains 16 residues. The DNA for the CDR3 is TGTGCCAGCAGCTTAGCTAGCGGGGTAATTCGTAATGAGCAGTTCTTC. Amino acids: CASSLASGVIRNEQFF. Variable domain in full (rest from reference TRBV7-9 and TRBJ2-1): DTGVSQNPRHKITKRGQNVTFRCDPISEHNRLYWYRQTLGQGPEFLTYFQNEAQLEKSRLLSDRFSAERPKGSFSTLEIQRTEQGDSAMYLCASSLASGVIRNEQFFGPGTRLTVL.

The chain is built from TRBV7-9 and TRBJ2-6; D ambiguous. CDR3 length: 14 amino acids. Germline CDR1 SEHNR, CDR2 FQNEAQ (reference sequence). Between the trimmed V and J ends, which lost 4 bases and 3 bases, there was a span of 7 bases. Here the CDR3 reads CASSSAIGANVLTF. CDR3 sequence (DNA): TGTGCCAGCAGCTCCGCTATTGGGGCCAACGTCCTGACTTTC.

The chain links TRBV9 to TRBJ1-6, with TRBD1 as a possible D gene (6 bases). The V end lost 3 bases, the J end lost 13 bases, and 20 bases lay between the germline ends. The CDR3 runs 15 residues. Germline CDR1 and CDR2: SGDLS and YYNGEE. CDR3 DNA sequence: TGTGCCAGCAGCGCCGACCAGGTGGGGGGGGCGCCCCTCCACTTT. It specifies CASSADQVGGAPLHF.

This clone was observed once. The chain combines TRBV10-3 with TRBJ2-3, with 7 positions matching TRBD1. V shed 3 bases and J 3 bases; nucleotides not matched to a gene: 3. The CDR3 covers 14 residues. Germline CDR1 and CDR2: ENHRY and SYGVKD. The CDR3 is CAISDQGQTDTQYF. CDR3 sequence (DNA): TGTGCCATCAGTGACCAGGGACAGACAGATACGCAGTATTTT.

CDR3 loop: CAINRGGALSDEQFF. The CDR3 DNA follows: TGTGCCATCAATCGCGGGGGGGCCCTATCGGATGAGCAGTTCTTC. The genes are TRBV10-3 and TRBJ2-1, with 9 bases fitting TRBD2. V was clipped by 7 bases and J by 8 bases; unmatched bases: 12. This CDR3 region has 15 residues. CDR1 is ENHRY and CDR2 is SYGVKD in the germline V gene.

The V gene is TRBV5-1, the J gene TRBJ1-4, with TRBD1 matching 8 bases. Germline lookup yields CDR1 SGHRS and CDR2 YFSETQ. V shed 2 bases and J 3 bases; nucleotides not matched to a gene: 3. This CDR3 has 15 amino acids. The CDR3 DNA is TGCGCCAGCAGCTTACAGACAGGGGCTAATGAAAAACTGTTTTTT. Translated: CASSLQTGANEKLFF. Full variable domain (rest looked up from reference TRBV5-1 and TRBJ1-4): KAGVTQTPRYLIKTRGQQVTLSCSPISGHRSVSWYQQTPGQGLQFLFEYFSETQRNKGNFPGRFSGRQFSNSRSEMNVSTLELGDSALYLCASSLQTGANEKLFFGSGTQLSVL.

V gene TRBV7-9 combines with J gene TRBJ2-7, with D unresolved. CDR1 and CDR2 from the germline V gene are SEHNR and FQNEAQ (reference sequence). This CDR3 spans 13 amino acids. Trimming took 8 bases from V and 0 from J, leaving 11 bases between them. Here the CDR3 reads CASRSSSSYEQYF. CDR3 DNA: TGTGCCAGCCGGTCCTCGAGCTCCTACGAGCAGTACTTC.

This clone was observed a handful of times. The genes are TRBV27 and TRBJ2-2, with 11 bases lining up with TRBD2. The CDR3 contains 17 residues. Trimming cost V 1 base and J 5 bases; bases outside gene matches: 6. Germline loops: CDR1 MNHEY, CDR2 SMNVEV (reference sequence). The CDR3 nucleotides are TGTGCCAGCAGTTTATTTCTAGCGGGAGGTTTGACCGGGGAGCTGTTTTTT. Encoded protein: CASSLFLAGGLTGELFF.

This CDR3 is CASSDTGTSGLGRTQYF. The CDR3 region has the DNA TGCGCCAGCAGCGACACCGGGACTAGCGGTCTTGGTCGTACGCAGTATTTT. The rearrangement links TRBV5-1 to TRBJ2-3; TRBD2 aligns across 11 bases. The junction had 15 bases not matched to a gene; V was cut back by 4 bases and J by 8 bases. In germline, CDR1 is SGHRS, CDR2 YFSETQ. This CDR3 spans 17 amino acids.

The CDR3 nucleotides read TGTGCCAGCAGCCAATCGGCAGGAGGAGGGGACTATGGCTACACCTTC. Its translation: CASSQSAGGGDYGYTF. This chain joins TRBV16 and TRBJ1-2; D possibly corresponds to TRBD1 (5 bases). This CDR3 comprises 16 residues. CDR1 is KGHSY and CDR2 is FQNENV in the germline V gene. V was trimmed by 0 bases and J by 3 bases, leaving 14 bases between them.

The chain joins TRBV30 to TRBJ2-5, with D possibly being TRBD2 (6 bases). The V gene's germline CDR1 is GTSNPN and CDR2 SVGIG (reference sequence). The CDR3 is 13 amino acids. Trimming took 5 bases from V and 4 from J, leaving 14 bases between them. The CDR3 DNA is TGTGCCTGGGAGGTGGGGGGTGGAGAGACCCAGTACTTC. This translates into CAWEVGGGETQYF.

This sequence joins TRBV10-1 and TRBJ1-5; D is unclear. The CDR3 is 13 amino acids. V was shortened by 4 bases and J by 4 bases, with 8 bases between the two germline ends. The germline V gene has CDR1 WNHNN and CDR2 SYGVQD (reference sequence). The CDR3: CASSAGENQPQHF. In nucleotides, the CDR3 is TGCGCCAGCAGTGCGGGTGAGAATCAGCCCCAGCATTTT.

V gene TRBV29-1 combines with J gene TRBJ2-4; D possibly corresponds to TRBD2 (5 bases). Trimming stripped 2 bases from V and 2 bases from J, with 13 bases between. The CDR3 is made up of 15 amino acids. CDR1 SQVTM and CDR2 ANQGSEA come from the germline V gene. CDR3 region: CSVERPYGTKNIQYF. The CDR3 nucleotides are TGCAGCGTTGAAAGGCCATACGGGACCAAAAACATTCAGTACTTC.

The rearrangement joins TRBV5-5 to TRBJ2-2, with D maybe TRBD1 (5 bases). Germline CDR1 is SGHKS and CDR2 is YYEKEE (reference sequence). CDR3 length: 14 amino acids. Trimming took 2 bases from V and 7 from J, leaving 12 bases between them. Here the CDR3 DNA reads TGTGCCAGCAGCTTCCCCAGGGCCGACGGGGAGCTGTTTTTT. Protein product: CASSFPRADGELFF.

The rearrangement joins TRBV10-2 to TRBJ2-1; D gene ambiguous. The CDR3 runs 12 residues. Germline V gene sequence: CDR1 WSHSY, CDR2 SAAADI. V was pared by 6 bases and J by 3 bases, with 6 bases between. The CDR3, as DNA: TGCGCCAGCAGCCCCCTCTACAATGAGCAGTTCTTC. This sequence encodes CASSPLYNEQFF.

CDR3 bases: TGCGCCAGCAGCCTAAGACAGGGCACTAACTATGGCTACACCTTC. This sequence encodes CASSLRQGTNYGYTF. The gene calls are TRBV4-1 and TRBJ1-2; 7 bases are a match to TRBD1. Trimming took 4 bases from V and 0 from J; bases not matched to a gene: 5. This CDR3 comprises 15 residues. The germline V gene encodes CDR1 MGHRA and CDR2 YSYEKL.

This chain uses TRBV9 with TRBJ1-1; D not resolved. The germline V gene has CDR1 SGDLS and CDR2 YYNGEE. This CDR3 is built from 15 residues. The V and J ends lost 0 bases and 4 bases respectively, with 13 bases between them. This chain's CDR3 is CASSVEGEGFTEAFF. In DNA form, the CDR3 reads TGTGCCAGCAGCGTAGAGGGAGAGGGTTTCACTGAAGCTTTCTTT.

The chain joins TRBV28 to TRBJ1-3; the D is unclear. Germline V CDR1 and CDR2: MDHEN, SYDVKM. The CDR3 spans 12 residues. V was clipped by 3 bases and J by 8 bases, with 8 bases between them. The CDR3, as DNA: TGTGCCAGCAGTTTGCCAGCGGACACCATATATTTT. Amino acid sequence: CASSLPADTIYF.

The chain couples TRBV5-5 to TRBJ1-1; 7 nucleotides line up with TRBD1. V shed 3 bases, J shed 5 bases, and the junction held 16 bases outside the gene matches. The V gene's germline CDR1 is SGHKS and CDR2 YYEKEE (reference sequence). This CDR3 contains 17 residues. This CDR3 is CASSWNPPGTVRTEAFF. The CDR3 region has the DNA TGTGCCAGCAGCTGGAATCCACCGGGGACAGTGAGGACTGAAGCTTTCTTT.

The chain employs TRBV7-6 and TRBJ1-5; no clear D gene. There are 16 residues in the CDR3. Trimming stripped 5 bases from V and 0 bases from J, with 14 bases between. Germline values: CDR1 SGHVS, CDR2 FNYEAQ. CDR3 amino acids: CASSAYSGSSNQPQHF. The DNA of the CDR3 is TGTGCCAGCAGCGCCTATTCGGGGTCTAGCAATCAGCCCCAGCATTTT.

The chain joins TRBV10-3 to TRBJ1-5; TRBD1 matches at 8 bases. Germline CDR1 reads ENHRY; CDR2 reads SYGVKD. The ends lost 3 bases at V and 6 bases at J; junction bases unmatched: 10. The CDR3 sequence is 16 residues long. The CDR3 sequence: CAISDSDRAEGQPQHF. The CDR3, as DNA: TGTGCCATCAGTGACTCGGACAGGGCTGAGGGTCAGCCCCAGCATTTT.

The chain uses TRBV19 and TRBJ2-1, with D perhaps TRBD1 (6 bases). The CDR3 has 15 residues. V was cut by 2 bases and J by 7 bases, with 15 bases left in between. CDR1 is LNHDA, CDR2 SQIVND, per germline (reference sequence). CDR3 in amino acids: CASSISWGQGNEQFF. In nucleotides, the CDR3 is TGTGCCAGTAGTATAAGCTGGGGGCAAGGGAATGAGCAGTTCTTC.

The chain recombines TRBV2 with TRBJ2-3; D is possibly TRBD2 (6 bases). Trimming pared 7 bases from V and 3 bases from J, leaving 17 bases between. The CDR3 runs to 15 residues. CDR1 and CDR2 from the germline V gene are SNHLY and FYNNEI. The CDR3 is CASNLSRGKTDTQYF. The CDR3 DNA reads as TGTGCCAGCAACCTATCACGGGGGAAGACAGATACGCAGTATTTT.

The chain combines TRBV6-5 with TRBJ1-2, with D perhaps matching TRBD1 (5 bases). Trimming removed 0 bases at V and 2 bases at J, with 13 bases between. This CDR3 is built from 16 residues. Germline V gives CDR1 MNHEY, CDR2 SVGAGI. The DNA of the CDR3 is TGTGCCAGCAGTTACTCGGGCGACAGAACAAACTATGGCTACACCTTC. Amino acid sequence: CASSYSGDRTNYGYTF.

This clone came up once. The genes are TRBV6-6 and TRBJ1-3; TRBD1 agrees at 12 bases. Germline V gene data show CDR1 as MNHNY and CDR2 as SVGAGI (reference sequence). Trimming removed 5 bases from V and 3 bases from J; junction bases left unmatched: 5. This CDR3 comprises 16 residues. CDR3 DNA: TGTGCCAGCAGTCCCGGGACAGGGGGCCTTGGAAACACCATATATTTT. Protein: CASSPGTGGLGNTIYF.

This chain connects TRBV9 to TRBJ1-2, with D hard to call. This CDR3 is built from 14 residues. Germline V gene data show CDR1 as SGDLS and CDR2 as YYNGEE. The ends were cut back, 3 bases at V and 9 bases at J, with 18 bases in the middle. DNA for the CDR3: TGTGCCAGCAGCGGGAGGCTGGGAGACTTTCGCTACACCTTC. As protein: CASSGRLGDFRYTF.

The rearrangement joins TRBV27 to TRBJ1-6, with D perhaps matching TRBD1 (5 bases). V was shortened by 9 bases and J by 5 bases, with 14 bases between the two germline ends. CDR1 is MNHEY, CDR2 SMNVEV, per germline (reference sequence). CDR3 length: 14 amino acids. DNA for the CDR3: TGTGCCAGTAAGACAGCCGGTAATAATTCACCCCTCCACTTT. This encodes CASKTAGNNSPLHF.

In this sample, this clone turned up once. This sequence joins TRBV5-1 and TRBJ1-4; maybe TRBD1 (5 bases). The germline V gene has CDR1 SGHRS and CDR2 YFSETQ. V shed 1 base and J shed 0 bases, with 10 bases lying between them. There are 16 residues in the CDR3. CDR3: CASSLTGIATNEKLFF. CDR3 nucleotides: TGCGCCAGCAGCTTGACAGGAATTGCAACTAATGAAAAACTGTTTTTT.

This sequence joins TRBV2 and TRBJ2-1, with TRBD2 matching 11 bases. Looked up from germline, CDR1 is SNHLY and CDR2 is FYNNEI. J was trimmed by 4 bases and V by 6 bases; bases with no gene match: 2. The CDR3 is 14 amino acids. CDR3 in amino acids: CASRIAGGYNEQFF. DNA for the CDR3: TGTGCCAGCAGAATAGCGGGAGGGTACAATGAGCAGTTCTTC.

V gene TRBV29-1 combines with J gene TRBJ2-1, with 7 positions matching TRBD2. The CDR3 extends over 15 amino acids. With 1 base clipped from V and 1 base from J, the junction kept 4 bases outside the gene matches. The V gene's germline CDR1 is SQVTM and CDR2 ANQGSEA. Written as DNA, the CDR3 is TGCAGCGTTGAAGGGGCTAGCGGATCCTACAATGAGCAGTTCTTC. Residues: CSVEGASGSYNEQFF.

V gene TRBV24-1 combines with J gene TRBJ2-1, with TRBD2 identical over 10 bases. This CDR3 contains 19 residues. J lost 1 base, V lost 1 base, and 9 bases had no gene match. Germline CDR1 reads KGHDR; CDR2 reads SFDVKD. CDR3 in DNA: TGTGCCACCAGTGATTTTAAAGCGGGAGGGCCGAGATCCTACAATGAGCAGTTCTTC. As protein: CATSDFKAGGPRSYNEQFF.